The 17 T cell receptor beta chains below were found in one sample sequenced in a study of T-cell memory formation after mild COVID-19. Using its own MiXCR run on the 5' RACE reads, TCRdb lists one record per CDR3 protein. The sample lists about 84,000 distinct CDR3 sequences, approximately 14% occurring once. Source material: PBMCs or a T cell subset sorted from them (not recorded which). The receptors here all came from an adult woman who had mild COVID-19 (a few samples of this study predate the infection). Cell type and time point are not known.

This clonotype was counted a few times. The rearrangement joins TRBV20-1 to TRBJ1-4; tentatively, D is TRBD1 (5 bases). V dropped 3 bases and J dropped 5 bases, with 13 bases sitting between them. Looked up from germline, CDR1 is DFQATT and CDR2 is SNEGSKA (reference sequence). The CDR3 is 14 amino acids. The chain's CDR3 is CSASRLGDNEKLFF. Here the CDR3 DNA reads TGCAGTGCTAGCCGTCTTGGGGACAATGAAAAACTGTTTTTT.

The V gene is TRBV19, the J gene TRBJ2-1; 8 positions match TRBD2. The length of the CDR3 is 15 residues. Germline V gives CDR1 LNHDA, CDR2 SQIVND (reference sequence). With 5 bases clipped from V and 0 bases from J, the junction kept 3 bases outside the gene matches. The CDR3 coding sequence is TGTGCCAGTAGTCTACTAGCGGTCTCCTACAATGAGCAGTTCTTC. It specifies CASSLLAVSYNEQFF.

This clonotype was counted ten times or more. The rearrangement joins TRBV12-3 or TRBV12-4 to TRBJ2-2; no clear D. CDR3 size: 12 residues. Trimming stripped 3 bases from V and 3 bases from J, with 2 bases between. The CDR3 is CASSFDTGELFF. CDR3 sequence (DNA): TGTGCCAGCAGTTTCGACACCGGGGAGCTGTTTTTT.

This clonotype was detected only a few times. This sequence joins TRBV20-1 and TRBJ1-1, with 7 bases fitting TRBD1. This CDR3 comprises 13 residues. J gave up 5 bases and V 7 bases, and 10 bases lay outside the gene matches. Germline CDR1 DFQATT, CDR2 SNEGSKA (reference sequence). In DNA form, the CDR3 reads TGCAGTGACGTGGACAGGTCTTGGACTGAAGCTTTCTTT. Protein: CSDVDRSWTEAFF.

The CDR3 sequence is CSARDWTSGAHGLQETQYF. The CDR3 nucleotides are TGCAGTGCTAGAGACTGGACTAGCGGGGCCCACGGACTCCAAGAGACCCAGTACTTC. The chain links TRBV20-1 to TRBJ2-5; TRBD2 matches at 12 bases. The CDR3 has 19 residues. The germline V gene has CDR1 DFQATT and CDR2 SNEGSKA (reference sequence). V was pared by 0 bases and J by 1 base, with 12 bases of the junction left unmatched.

The rearrangement joins TRBV4-1 to TRBJ2-3; D is possibly TRBD1 (5 bases). V was pared by 1 base and J by 5 bases, with 13 bases between. Germline V lookup: CDR1 MGHRA, CDR2 YSYEKL. CDR3 size: 15 residues. CDR3 protein: CASSQGQGFGDTQYF. In DNA form, the CDR3 reads TGCGCCAGCAGCCAAGGTCAGGGATTCGGAGATACGCAGTATTTT.

This clonotype was seen more than once but under ten times. V gene TRBV29-1 combines with J gene TRBJ2-1; either TRBD1 or TRBD2 may fit D (6 bases each). CDR1 is SQVTM, CDR2 ANQGSEA, per germline. Trimming removed 7 bases from V and 1 base from J, with 14 bases in between. This CDR3 region has 14 residues. CDR3 protein: CSAERGVSYNEQFF. Written as DNA, the CDR3 is TGCAGCGCCGAAAGGGGGGTGTCCTACAATGAGCAGTTCTTC.

This rearrangement joins TRBV11-3 to TRBJ2-2; the D gene is possibly TRBD2 (6 bases). The V end lost 2 bases, the J end lost 4 bases, and 14 bases lay between the germline ends. CDR1 SGHNT and CDR2 YENEEA come from the germline V gene. The CDR3 sequence is 16 residues long. For the CDR3, the DNA is TGTGCCAGCAGCTTATTTTCTCGGGAGACCACCGGGGAGCTGTTTTTT. Protein sequence: CASSLFSRETTGELFF.

The gene calls are TRBV29-1 and TRBJ1-1; 7 positions match TRBD1. The CDR3 is made up of 14 amino acids. Germline loops: CDR1 SQVTM, CDR2 ANQGSEA. Trimming removed 7 bases from V and 0 bases from J; junction bases left unmatched: 8. Written as DNA, the CDR3 is TGCAGCGCCGCGGGAGGGGGCTTGAACACTGAAGCTTTCTTT. Translated: CSAAGGGLNTEAFF.

This clonotype came up a few times. The V gene is TRBV11-2, the J gene TRBJ2-1; TRBD2 agrees at 9 bases. The germline CDR1 and CDR2 sequences are SGHAT and FQNNGV. Trimming removed 6 bases from V and 4 bases from J; junction bases left unmatched: 7. The CDR3 totals 15 residues. CDR3: CASSVGSGGYNEQFF. The DNA of the CDR3 is TGTGCCAGCAGTGTGGGTAGCGGGGGTTACAATGAGCAGTTCTTC.

In this sample, this clonotype turned up a few times. This chain connects TRBV11-3 to TRBJ2-4; 12 nucleotides align to TRBD2. Losses at the gene ends were 4 bases for V and 8 bases for J; bases not matched to a gene: 9. The germline V gene has CDR1 SGHNT and CDR2 YENEEA. This CDR3 spans 16 amino acids. CDR3 sequence reads: CASSYWTSGASDIQYF. The CDR3 DNA reads TGTGCCAGCAGCTATTGGACTAGCGGGGCCTCGGACATTCAGTACTTC.

The chain employs TRBV9 and TRBJ1-1; D remains unclear. The CDR3 consists of 15 residues. The germline CDR1 and CDR2 sequences are SGDLS and YYNGEE. Trimming stripped 0 bases from V and 5 bases from J, with 14 bases between. The CDR3 bases are TGTGCCAGCAGCGTAGGAGGTAGCCCCTCTACTGAAGCTTTCTTT. Protein product: CASSVGGSPSTEAFF.

This clonotype was detected only a few times. The gene calls are TRBV29-1 and TRBJ2-2; tentatively, D is TRBD1 or TRBD2 (5 bases each). Looked up from germline, CDR1 is SQVTM and CDR2 is ANQGSEA. Between the trimmed V and J ends, which lost 3 bases and 0 bases, there was a span of 14 bases. The CDR3 covers 16 residues. The CDR3 region is CSVDLSGTSNTGELFF. The CDR3 DNA follows: TGCAGCGTTGACCTGTCCGGGACCTCGAACACCGGGGAGCTGTTTTTT.

The V and J genes are TRBV2 and TRBJ2-2, with 8 bases fitting TRBD1. CDR1 is SNHLY, CDR2 FYNNEI, per germline. The CDR3 runs to 16 residues. V gave up 2 bases and J gave up 7 bases; unmatched junction bases: 9. The DNA for the CDR3 is TGTGCCAGCAGTGAATATTTGGACAGGGAAGGCGGGGAGCTGTTTTTT. It codes for CASSEYLDREGGELFF.

V is TRBV4-1 and J is TRBJ1-1, with a tentative D call TRBD1 (6 bases). The length of the CDR3 is 15 residues. Germline values: CDR1 MGHRA, CDR2 YSYEKL. V was trimmed by 1 base and J by 6 bases, leaving 15 bases between them. The CDR3 DNA is TGCGCCAGCAGCCAAGTAAACCGGGGACAACCTGAAGCTTTCTTT. Translating it yields CASSQVNRGQPEAFF.

This clonotype occurred a few times. The V and J genes are TRBV6-5 and TRBJ2-7; D is perhaps TRBD1 or TRBD2 (5 bases each). The germline V gene encodes CDR1 MNHEY and CDR2 SVGAGI. V gave up 6 bases and J gave up 4 bases, with 13 bases separating them. The CDR3 has 13 residues. The DNA of the CDR3 is TGTGCCAGCAGCCCTCGGGGCGGGTACGAGCAGTACTTC. It specifies CASSPRGGYEQYF.

In its sample, this clonotype was seen a few times. The CDR3 region has the DNA TGTGCCAGCAGCCAAGCCGGGGCGGCCCGCGAGCAGTACTTC. It is translated as CASSQAGAAREQYF. This chain joins TRBV3-1 and TRBJ2-7, with D possibly being TRBD1 or TRBD2 (5 bases each). The CDR3 has 14 amino acids. Trimming cost V 1 base and J 6 bases, with 13 bases left between them. Germline loops: CDR1 LGHDT, CDR2 YNNKEL (reference sequence).